This entry lists 10 T cell receptor beta chains sequenced from one sample in a study of blood T cell repertoires in COVID-19. The method was immunoSEQ multiplex PCR; TCRdb's version includes in-frame clones alone and lacks a portion of them. The table shows approximately 320,000 clones, with approximately 85% occurring only once. Sequencing input: peripheral blood. These receptors came from a human donor in a cohort sampled during active COVID-19.

The chain combines TRBV12-3 or TRBV12-4 with TRBJ1-1; TRBD1 might be the D (5 bases). V lost 3 bases and J 10 bases, leaving 9 bases between the germline ends. This CDR3 is built from 11 residues. The CDR3, as DNA: TGTGCCAGCAGTTTGCAACAGGTAGCTTTCTTT. This encodes CASSLQQVAFF.

The chain has TRBV27 and TRBJ2-7; a weak D match, TRBD1 (6 bases). The V end was cut by 6 bases, the J end by 2 bases, with 11 bases between. Per the germline V gene, CDR1 is MNHEY and CDR2 is SMNVEV (reference sequence). The CDR3 is 13 amino acids. CDR3 in amino acids: CASSQTGAYEQYF. The CDR3 coding sequence is TGTGCCAGCAGCCAGACAGGAGCCTACGAGCAGTACTTC.

The chain uses TRBV6-5 and TRBJ2-7; 7 nucleotides align to TRBD2. The CDR3 is 14 residues long. Per germline, CDR1 MNHEY and CDR2 SVGAGI. Germline trimming cut 4 bases from V and 2 bases from J; bases unmatched to any gene: 5. CDR3 in amino acids: CASSSQGGTYEQYF. CDR3 nucleotide sequence: TGTGCCAGCAGTTCCCAGGGAGGGACCTACGAGCAGTACTTC.

The rearrangement links TRBV24-1 to TRBJ2-5, with 8 bases fitting TRBD1. This CDR3 is built from 15 residues. Per the germline V gene, CDR1 is KGHDR and CDR2 is SFDVKD. V shed 4 bases and J 4 bases; nucleotides not matched to a gene: 7. CDR3 sequence: CATSEPGQDPETQYF. The CDR3, as DNA: TGTGCCACCAGTGAACCGGGACAGGACCCAGAGACCCAGTACTTC.

The chain carries TRBV2 and TRBJ1-6; possible D gene TRBD1, 5 bases. Per germline, CDR1 SNHLY and CDR2 FYNNEI. V was trimmed by 5 bases and J by 7 bases, leaving 18 bases between them. This CDR3 is 16 amino acids long. The CDR3 here is CASSMTVGTSNSPLHF. CDR3 nucleotides: TGTGCCAGCAGTATGACAGTTGGAACCTCAAATTCACCCCTCCACTTT.

The V call is TRBV29-1, the J call TRBJ1-2; D gene unclear. The CDR3 totals 13 residues. Germline CDR1 SQVTM, CDR2 ANQGSEA. Trimming removed 6 bases from V and 8 bases from J, with 19 bases in between. CDR3: CSVRKAGREGYTF. The CDR3, as DNA: TGCAGCGTCCGCAAGGCAGGCCGGGAGGGCTACACCTTC.

The rearrangement joins TRBV7-2 to TRBJ2-7; D might be TRBD2 (6 bases). Germline CDR1 is SGHTA and CDR2 is FQGNSA. V was trimmed by 5 bases and J by 7 bases, leaving 9 bases between them. The CDR3 has 11 residues. CDR3 nucleotides: TGTGCCAGCAGCGACGGGGGTGAGCAGTACTTC. This encodes CASSDGGEQYF.

This clone was seen a single time. The chain employs TRBV7-3 and TRBJ2-3; 13 positions match TRBD2. Germline values: CDR1 SGHTA, CDR2 FQGTGA. This CDR3 is built from 17 residues. V shed 4 bases, J shed 4 bases, and the junction held 8 bases outside the gene matches. This CDR3 is CASSSTSGGKGADTQYF. CDR3 sequence (DNA): TGTGCCAGCAGCTCGACTAGCGGGGGGAAGGGAGCAGATACGCAGTATTTT.

The V call is TRBV3-1 (or the pseudogene TRBV3-2), the J call TRBJ1-1; possible D gene TRBD1, 5 bases. The CDR3 runs to 12 residues. The V and J ends lost 2 bases and 5 bases respectively, with 6 bases between them. Germline loops: CDR1 LGHDT, CDR2 YNNKEL (reference sequence). In DNA, the CDR3 is TGTGCCAGCAGCCAAAAGGGGACTGAAGCTTTCTTT. It is translated as CASSQKGTEAFF.

This clone was seen just once. The gene calls are TRBV10-2 and TRBJ1-5, with 8 nucleotides matching TRBD1. V lost 3 bases and J lost 7; bases outside the gene matches: 8. The CDR3 has 15 amino acids. Germline CDR1 and CDR2: WSHSY and SAAADI. In nucleotides, the CDR3 is TGCGCCAGCAGTGAACAACAGGGGGTTGGACAGCCCCAGCATTTT. Translated: CASSEQQGVGQPQHF.